The clone carrying this T cell receptor beta chain was seen only a few times. Antigen unknown. This sample was taken from a study of CD8 T cells in ankylosing spondylitis. Findings of the study overall: In the blood and synovial fluid of reactive arthritis, some motif variants had been previously reported. There was reportedly significant enrichment of clones that were disease-linked in matched ankylosing spondylitis synovial fluid.

Germline V CDR1 and CDR2: SGHRS, YFSETQ. The CDR3 is 16 residues long. V lost 4 bases and J 0 bases, leaving 15 bases between the germline ends. One entry per CDR3 protein results from TCRdb running MiXCR on the 5' RACE reads. The data contain 250,000 or so distinct CDR3 sequences, under 20% of them singletons. The material sequenced was blood, either unsorted or a sorted T cell fraction (not recorded which). The gene calls are TRBV5-1 and TRBJ2-3; TRBD1 is a possible D gene (5 bases). The sequence derives from a male donor with ankylosing spondylitis or in good health (not recorded which). The CDR3 spells CASSLWTNPSTDTQYF. CDR3 DNA sequence: TGCGCCAGCAGCCTATGGACAAACCCTAGCACAGATACGCAGTATTTT.